Listed here is a single TCR beta chain. The data stem from a study of blood T cell repertoires in COVID-19. Study background: Samples of COVID-19 (acute and convalescent) were obtained from the United States, Italy and Spain. Sample material is recorded as cDNA or gDNA derived from T cells, B-cell-depleted T cells, or PBMCs.

The authors' processing: Amplification with reference gene primers provided the estimates of nucleated cell counts. Assay used: immunoSEQ multiplex PCR; TCRdb lists only in-frame clones, some missing. V, J and clone size derive from that table, while D and trimming were established from the DNA sequence. Of hundreds of thousands of clones in the sample, approximately 89% were seen once. The CDR3 length is 16 residues. Germline CDR1 is KGHSH and CDR2 is LQKENI. V was trimmed by 3 bases and J by 1 base, leaving 13 bases between them. Specimen: peripheral blood. The chain couples TRBV18 to TRBJ2-1; tentative D call: TRBD2 (6 bases). This receptor was obtained from a woman in her twenties or thirties who had recovered from COVID-19. The CDR3 here is CASSPTGLPSYNEQFF. In DNA, the CDR3 is TGTGCCAGCTCACCGACGGGACTCCCTTCCTACAATGAGCAGTTCTTC. Filled out from reference TRBV18 and TRBJ2-1, the complete variable domain reads NAGVMQNPRHLVRRRGQEARLRCSPMKGHSHVYWYRQLPEEGLKFMVYLQKENIIDESGMPKERFSAEFPKEGPSILRIQQVVRGDSAAYFCASSPTGLPSYNEQFFGPGTRLTVL.